The rows below give T cell receptor beta chains drawn from one sample of a study of cytomegalovirus exposure and HLA in healthy donors. Only in-frame clones appear in the TCRdb table, and some are missing; sequencing was by immunoSEQ multiplex PCR. The sample lists 200,000 to 250,000 clones; approximately 80% were seen once. Source material: PBMCs. The receptors here all came from a boy aged 2-9 years in good health and CMV-seronegative. Each CDR3 is given with its conserved first and last residue. A D gene is named only where the DNA matches it firmly. Clone size is not always given. Where it is, it says once, few, many or a class for expanded clones.

>once|TRBD1|TRBJ2-7|TRBV5-1
TGCGCCAGCAGCCTACGGACAGGGGCGACCTACGAGCAGTACTTC
CASSLRTGATYEQYF
>once|TRBD1|TRBJ2-7|TRBV19
TGTGCCAGTAGTGCCGGGGCCGGGACAGGCTACGAGCAGTACTTC
CASSAGAGTGYEQYF
>.|TRBD2|TRBJ2-1|TRBV11-2
TGTGCCAGCATTGGGGCGGGAGGGCGGTACAATGAGCAGTTCTTC
CASIGAGGRYNEQFF
>.|.|TRBJ1-2|TRBV29-1
TGCAGCGTTGACGATGACACTTTAGTCTATGGCTACACCTTC
CSVDDDTLVYGYTF
>.|TRBD2|TRBJ2-5|TRBV7-6
TGTGCCAGCAGGGTAGCGGGGGCCCAAGAGACCCAGTACTTC
CASRVAGAQETQYF
>.|TRBD2|TRBJ2-3|TRBV6-6
TGTGCCAGCCCCCCGGGACTAGCGGGAGTAGATACGCAGTATTTT
CASPPGLAGVDTQYF
>.|TRBD2|TRBJ2-7|TRBV7-7
TGTGCTAGCAGCTTAGTCCCCTGGACTAGCGGGGGGGCGGGCGAGCAGTACTTC
CASSLVPWTSGGAGEQYF
>few|.|TRBJ2-1|TRBV10-1
TGCGCCAGCAGTGAGTCGACTTGGGACAATGAGCAGTTCTTC
CASSESTWDNEQFF
>.|TRBD1|TRBJ1-2|TRBV11-1
TGTGCCAGCAGCACTGGGACAGACTATGGCTACACCTTC
CASSTGTDYGYTF
>.|.|TRBJ1-5|TRBV21-1
TGTGCCAGAGCCTTTCGAGACATTAGCAATCAGCCCCAGCATTTT
CARAFRDISNQPQHF
>.|TRBD2|TRBJ2-2|TRBV6-1
TGTGCCAGCAGTGAGAGGCTAGCGGGGCCAGCCGGGGAGCTGTTTTTT
CASSERLAGPAGELFF
>.|.|TRBJ2-3|TRBV7-3
TGTGCCAGCAGTCGGGGGGCCCAAGATACGCAGTATTTT
CASSRGAQDTQYF
>.|TRBD1|TRBJ1-2|TRBV11-2
TGTGCCAGCAGCTCTGGGACAGGGGGCAGCTATGGCTACACCTTC
CASSSGTGGSYGYTF
>.|.|TRBJ1-1|TRBV28
TGTGCCAGCAGTCCGTCGTATCGGAGAGAAGCTTTCTTT
CASSPSYRREAFF
>.|.|TRBJ1-2|TRBV25-1
TGTGCCAGCAGTGAATACTACGGCAGCGACTATGGCTACACCTTC
CASSEYYGSDYGYTF
>few|TRBD2|TRBJ2-5|TRBV19
TGTGCCACTAGCGGGGGGGCCCGGGAGACCCAGTACTTC
CATSGGARETQYF